This is a list of T cell receptor beta chains from one sample in a study of blood T cell repertoires in COVID-19. The table came from immunoSEQ multiplex PCR; TCRdb's copy has only in-frame clones and leaves some out. The profile shows 200,000 to 250,000 clones, approximately 80% of them singletons. The specimen sequenced was peripheral blood. These receptors all come from a woman over 75 with acute or convalescent COVID-19. Each CDR3 is given with its conserved first and last residue.

TRBJ2-3	TRBV18	CASSPGQGTDTQYF
TRBJ2-1	TRBV19	CASGTSGGFNEQFF
TRBJ2-1	TRBV3-1/TRBV3-2	CASSQDGAGEAPNYNEQFF
TRBJ2-7	TRBV29-1	CSAMGMAGGSSYEQYF
TRBJ2-3	TRBV25-1	CASKQAGERGTQYF
TRBJ2-2	TRBV3-1/TRBV3-2	CASRPSGSTNTGELFF
TRBJ2-2	TRBV5-1	CASSPRTSGRASTGELFF
TRBJ1-1	TRBV28	CASSLEPTVNTEAFF
TRBJ1-1	TRBV18	CASSLPARTGGAGTEAFF
TRBJ1-1	TRBV18	CASSPPVGQGNTEAFF
TRBJ1-2	TRBV5-1	CASSLDLGQVNYGYTF
TRBJ1-4	TRBV2	CASRVQGSWEKLFF
TRBJ1-1	TRBV11-3	CASSLLPGANTEAFF
TRBJ2-3	TRBV19	CASSTGHLSTDTQYF
TRBJ1-6	TRBV3-1/TRBV3-2	CASSHPGRVESPLHF
TRBJ1-5	TRBV7-6	CASSFSEDQPQHF
TRBJ1-1	TRBV6-5	CASRSVDTEAFF
TRBJ1-1	TRBV7-2	CASSWDREAEAFF
TRBJ2-4	TRBV6-5	CASRPGQGGIQYF
TRBJ1-5	TRBV7-2	CASSLGAGQPQPQHF
TRBJ2-2	TRBV2	CASSELRGTGELFF
TRBJ1-5	TRBV24-1	CATSDYLGAQHF
TRBJ1-5	TRBV2	CATSQGRGPNQPQHF
TRBJ1-1	TRBV7-2	CASSLVGQGLTEAFF
TRBJ1-6	TRBV6-1	CASSDRGLIAPLHF
TRBJ2-3	TRBV4-1	CASSPVQGAQGTDTQYF
TRBJ1-1	TRBV6-5	CASTRRLQENTEAFF
TRBJ2-2	TRBV2	CASRTTRNTGELFF
TRBJ1-1	TRBV19	CASSIPQGQGWNTEAFF
TRBJ2-1	TRBV6-2/TRBV6-3	CASSYSGTSGGNEQFF
TRBJ1-6	TRBV7-2	CASSSRTGVSPLHF
TRBJ2-1	TRBV7-8	CASSFSGSLPNEQFF
TRBJ2-7	TRBV27	CASSLREASYEQYF
TRBJ2-2	TRBV12-5	CASGLGTSPGELFF
TRBJ1-4	TRBV6-5	CATREDRFNEKLFF
TRBJ1-3	TRBV7-2	CASSLSTGKSGNTIYF
TRBJ1-5	TRBV5-4	CASSLGGGFQDQPQHF
TRBJ2-1	TRBV5-4	CASSTGGTSPYNEQFF
TRBJ1-1	TRBV28	CASRFLSTGVANPEAFF
TRBJ2-7	TRBV29-1	CSALGQGGYEQYF
TRBJ1-1	TRBV7-3	CASSLRGSGTEAFF
TRBJ2-1	TRBV10-1	CASSPGSRTSGRYEQFF
TRBJ2-5	TRBV20-1	CSAERQETQYF
TRBJ1-4	TRBV11-1	CASSLTELTTNEKLFF
TRBJ1-1	TRBV19	CASSSQGVTEAFF
TRBJ1-4	TRBV29-1	CSAEAGDEKLFF
TRBJ2-7	TRBV28	CASSSGQGYEQYF
TRBJ1-6	TRBV10-3	CAISEDRGGSPLHF
TRBJ1-2	TRBV28	CASNAGGDYGYTF
TRBJ1-4	TRBV6-1	CASSEVFLNEKLFF
TRBJ2-7	TRBV7-9	CASSLPGQPYEQYF
TRBJ1-6	TRBV13	CASSLAFPGLGSPLHF
TRBJ2-1	TRBV6-2/TRBV6-3	CASSLGLAEQFF
TRBJ2-7	TRBV28	CASSLLGTKGAYEQYF
TRBJ2-5	TRBV29-1	CSVEVSGAQETQYF